The rows below give T cell receptor beta chains drawn from one sample of a study of blood T cell repertoires in COVID-19. Using immunoSEQ multiplex PCR, the repertoire was profiled, and TCRdb retains in-frame clones only, with some absent. The data hold some 200,000 clones, with about 84% observed a single time. Specimen: PBMCs or T cells enriched from blood (not recorded which). The receptors derive from a woman aged 40 to 50 with acute COVID-19. The CDR3 runs from the conserved cysteine through the conserved F or W.

v_call | cdr3_aa
TRBV2 | CASSATGFNQPQHF
TRBV27 | CATRGEGTNSPLHF
TRBV28 | CASSSRGGGMDETQYF
TRBV19 | CASSIEGTGVSEQYF
TRBV11-2 | CASSLGLTGGYNEQFF
TRBV6-1 | CASSDNYGELFF
TRBV19 | CASSSQDRGPNYGYTF
TRBV12-3/TRBV12-4 | CASSLDNNQPQHF
TRBV28 | CASNLGLADYEQYF
TRBV27 | CASSFRGSNSPLHF
TRBV5-1 | CASGRGGDTQYF
TRBV5-4 | CASSLGPGTGDTDTQYF